A single T cell receptor beta chain is shown here with its context. The source of the sample is a study of T cells after posttransplantation cyclophosphamide. Sequencing was performed with immunoSEQ multiplex PCR; in TCRdb, only in-frame clones are kept and a portion is missing. The profile shows about 19,000 clones, roughly 87% of them singletons. Busulfan-fludarabine conditioning, marrow transplant, and cyclophosphamide on days +3 and +4 were administered. This clonotype was sampled from a female patient between 40 and 50 years old who received an allogeneic stem cell transplant from a related donor, was CMV-positive, and had no GVHD. Some of the T cells might come from the graft donor. The material was PBMCs, obtained after allogeneic stem cell transplant with posttransplant cyclophosphamide.

The CDR3 region has the DNA TGTGCCAGCAGCTTTAACACTGGGGCCAACGTCCTGACTTTC. Amino acid sequence: CASSFNTGANVLTF. This chain links TRBV5-4 with TRBJ2-6; the D is unclear. V lost 2 bases and J 2 bases, leaving 5 bases between the germline ends. Germline V CDR1 and CDR2: SGHNT, YYREEE (reference sequence). The CDR3 has 14 residues.